The text below deals with one T cell receptor beta chain. Its target is not known. This CDR3 spans 13 amino acids. Trimming stripped 6 bases from V and 5 bases from J, with 14 bases between. Germline V gives CDR1 MDHEN, CDR2 SYDVKM. The sample comes from a study of cytomegalovirus exposure and HLA in healthy donors. General study points: The availability of immune exposure information extended only to CMV serostatus. It is likely that the observed cluster of highly shared sequence variants was a sequencing artifact.

The PCR ran on 60 Vbeta and 13 Jbeta primers. TCRdb keeps only in-frame clones here, not all; method: immunoSEQ multiplex PCR. This table holds about 190,000 clones, 70% to 75% found once. This sequence joins TRBV28 and TRBJ2-7; D may be TRBD2 (6 bases). This clonotype was obtained from a woman in her twenties or thirties in good health and CMV-seropositive. Sequencing was done on a sample of PBMCs. CDR3 loop: CASRPGEFNEQYF. The CDR3 DNA is TGTGCCAGCAGACCGGGGGAGTTCAACGAGCAGTACTTC.